The clone carrying this T cell receptor beta chain was seen once. Its antigen remains unknown. Additional DNA sequences in this sample encode the identical CDR3. Specified treatment: oral pan-JAK inhibitor, 5-10 mg twice daily. This sample was taken from a study of CD8+ T cells in alopecia areata. Overall study findings and caveats: Mice showed TCR sharing more clearly than patients did, possibly owing to HLA. Since there was just one nonresponder, nobody can yet say how baseline CD8+ expansion ties to response.

Germline trimming cut 5 bases from V and 4 bases from J; bases unmatched to any gene: 4. In germline, CDR1 is SQVTM, CDR2 ANQGSEA. The CDR3 spans 12 residues. Following RNA extraction, reverse transcription yielded cDNA that acted as the sequencing template. Using immunoSEQ multiplex PCR, the repertoire was profiled, and TCRdb retains in-frame clones only, with some absent. This table has about 300,000 clones, 58% appearing once. V gene TRBV29-1 combines with J gene TRBJ2-7; 8 nucleotides line up with TRBD1. This sample comprised CD4+ T cells sorted from blood, obtained at week 24, from a patient treated with tofacitinib. The sequence came from a human donor with alopecia areata. CDR3 in DNA: TGCAGCGTTAGACAGGGGAGTTACGAGCAGTACTTC. Its translation is CSVRQGSYEQYF.